This TCR beta chain appears in the sequencing data of a study of T cells in Graves' hyperthyroidism and ophthalmopathy. Looking at the study overall: Blood from the periphery was taken at initial diagnosis, before any treatment. Broader study findings: A model of 13 V-J features distinguished ophthalmopathy from stable hyperthyroidism. Most clonotypes that expanded in the thyroid above 0.001 also showed up in blood.

Researchers amplified the TCR beta CDR3 regions from RNA transcripts. TCR CDR3 underwent first-round RT-PCR with the HTBI primer set. TCRdb passed the multiplex PCR reads through MiXCR, listing each CDR3 protein once. The sample carries approximately 630,000 distinct CDR3 sequences, around 15% recorded once. This clonotype was recorded a few times. What it recognizes is unknown. The CDR3 contains 16 residues. Trimming took off 4 bases at V and 0 bases at J, with 9 bases between the two ends. CDR1 and CDR2 from the germline V gene are KGHDR and SFDVKD. Patients aged 18 to 65 had newly diagnosed hyperthyroidism of under 2 months' duration.

This TCR derives from a woman in her thirties with Graves' hyperthyroidism. The sequenced sample was blood. V and J are TRBV24-1 and TRBJ2-6; D may match TRBD1 or TRBD2 (5 bases each). CDR3 nucleotides: TGTGCCACCAGTGACCATGGGGGCTCTGGGGCCAACGTCCTGACTTTC. Translating gives CATSDHGGSGANVLTF.